The sequence of this T cell receptor beta chain was determined in a study of identical twins. This clonotype was seen only a few times. Its antigen is unidentified. Study results and limitations: The study drew conclusions from cross-sectional statistical analysis, not from following the same donors. Out-of-frame alpha sequences shared by twins showed excess low generation probability.

From the 5' RACE reads, TCRdb called clonotypes with MiXCR, one entry per CDR3 protein. The table lists 690,000 or so distinct CDR3 sequences, 8.6% of them singletons, with 0.75% to 1% in the top ten. Germline V gives CDR1 SGHKS, CDR2 YYEKEE (reference sequence). This CDR3 is 15 amino acids long. J lost 1 base, V lost 5 bases, and 4 bases had no gene match. These data were also filed under a second study, of yellow fever vaccine responses in identical twins. From that report: Twins reportedly had a vaccine T cell response that seemed partly convergent, partly personalized.

This receptor was taken from a woman between 18 and 29 years old in good health. Sequencing was carried out using PBMCs. J is TRBJ2-5 and V is TRBV5-5; 11 nucleotides match TRBD2. CDR3 loop: CASSRTSGLQETQYF. CDR3 in DNA: TGTGCCAGCAGTCGGACTAGCGGGCTCCAAGAGACCCAGTACTTC.